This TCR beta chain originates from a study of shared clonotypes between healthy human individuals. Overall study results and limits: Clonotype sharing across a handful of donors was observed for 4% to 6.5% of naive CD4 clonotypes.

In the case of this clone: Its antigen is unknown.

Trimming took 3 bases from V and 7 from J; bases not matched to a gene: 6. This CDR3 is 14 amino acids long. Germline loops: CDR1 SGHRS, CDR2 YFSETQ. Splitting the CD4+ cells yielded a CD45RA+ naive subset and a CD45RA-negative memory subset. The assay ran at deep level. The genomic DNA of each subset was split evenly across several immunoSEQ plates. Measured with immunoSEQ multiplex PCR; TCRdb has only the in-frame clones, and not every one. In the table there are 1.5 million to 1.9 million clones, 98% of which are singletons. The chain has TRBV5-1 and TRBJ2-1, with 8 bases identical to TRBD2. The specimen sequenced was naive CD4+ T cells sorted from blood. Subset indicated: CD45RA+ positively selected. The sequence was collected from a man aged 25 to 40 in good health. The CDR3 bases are TGCGCCAGCAGCTCCCGGGAGGGAAGAAATGAGCAGTTCTTC. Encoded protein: CASSSREGRNEQFF.